The 21 T cell receptor beta chains presented below share a single source sample, sequenced in a study of T-cell reconstitution after alpha-beta-depleted transplantation in children (dated by TCRdb to 2016 to 2018). Receptor libraries were prepared by PCR. The instrument given in TCRdb is Illumina HiSeq 2500. Molecular barcoding was employed in the preparation of TCR libraries, with unique molecular identifiers being used to normalize TCRbeta repertoire quantification. The raw public reads went through TCRdb reprocessing: fastp at Q25, MiXCR clone calling, in-frame beta chains kept. CDR3 protein duplicates are merged, each entry listing the most common genes and DNA. For this sample there are some 300,000 distinct CDR3 sequences; 10% appear just once. The ten largest clones take up less than 9% of the sample. According to the study, the label for this sample's treatment or condition signals: allogeneic hematopoietic cell transplantation with graft depleted of TCRalphabeta T cells and CD19 B cells.

Source: PBMCs, taken before TCRalphabeta/CD19-depleted stem cell transplant. These TCRs come from a boy under two years old with acute myeloid leukemia, due to receive a stem cell transplant.

The gene calls are TRBV5-4 and TRBJ2-7; the match to TRBD2 covers 14 bases. Losses at the gene ends were 4 bases for V and 2 bases for J; bases not matched to a gene: 5. This CDR3 region has 16 residues. The germline CDR1 and CDR2 sequences are SGHNT and YYREEE (reference sequence). CDR3 nucleotide sequence: TGTGCCAGCAGCCTTCCGGGACTAGCGGGGGCCTACGAGCAGTACTTC. Amino acid sequence: CASSLPGLAGAYEQYF.

This clonotype was observed at least ten times. This chain links TRBV20-1 with TRBJ2-7; D remains ambiguous. V was pared by 0 bases and J by 2 bases, with 14 bases between. The CDR3 runs to 15 residues. CDR1 is DFQATT and CDR2 is SNEGSKA in the germline V gene (reference sequence). The CDR3 loop reads CSARDPRSAAYEQYF. The CDR3 bases are TGCAGTGCTAGAGATCCCCGAAGCGCTGCCTACGAGCAGTACTTC.

This clonotype was counted many times. The gene calls are TRBV28 and TRBJ2-4; the match to TRBD2 covers 10 bases. The CDR3 covers 19 residues. J was trimmed by 0 bases and V by 6 bases; bases with no gene match: 14. CDR1 is MDHEN, CDR2 SYDVKM, per germline. In nucleotides, the CDR3 is TGTGCCAGCAGCCGACCTGGACTAGCGGAGTTCCTAGCCAAAAACATTCAGTACTTC. Encoded protein: CASSRPGLAEFLAKNIQYF. The full variable domain, its missing parts supplied by reference TRBV28 and TRBJ2-4, is DVKVTQSSRYLVKRTGEKVFLECVQDMDHENMFWYRQDPGLGLRLIYFSYDVKMKEKGDIPEGYSVSREKKERFSLILESASTNQTSMYLCASSRPGLAEFLAKNIQYFGAGTRLSVL.

V usage is TRBV13 and J usage is TRBJ2-1, with TRBD2 as a possible D gene (6 bases). The CDR3 has 18 amino acids. V lost 7 bases, J lost 0 bases, and 22 bases lay in between. In germline, CDR1 is PRHDT, CDR2 FYEKMQ (reference sequence). The CDR3 region is CASTSGLLSFGSYNEQFF. The CDR3 DNA reads TGTGCCAGCACCTCGGGACTCCTCAGTTTTGGCTCCTACAATGAGCAGTTCTTC.

This clonotype was recorded a few times. CDR3 protein: CASSLAGRAHEQYF. The CDR3 DNA reads as TGCGCCAGCAGCCTCGCGGGGAGGGCCCACGAGCAGTACTTC. V and J are TRBV5-1 and TRBJ2-7, with 7 positions matching TRBD2. J gave up 5 bases and V 4 bases, and 9 bases lay outside the gene matches. The CDR3 runs 14 residues. Germline loops: CDR1 SGHRS, CDR2 YFSETQ.

This clonotype was detected ten times or more. This chain links TRBV15 with TRBJ2-4; D unresolved. The V gene's germline CDR1 is LNHNV and CDR2 YYDKDF (reference sequence). The germline V and J ends were trimmed by 3 bases and 7 bases, with 7 bases remaining between them. This CDR3 is 12 amino acids long. The CDR3 nucleotides read TGTGCCACCAGCAGGGCTGAGAACATTCAGTACTTC. This gives the protein CATSRAENIQYF.

This clonotype was observed at least ten times. V usage is TRBV5-1 and J usage is TRBJ2-4; 9 nucleotides line up with TRBD1. V shed 4 bases and J 5 bases; nucleotides not matched to a gene: 1. Germline V gene lookup returns CDR1 SGHRS and CDR2 YFSETQ. This CDR3 comprises 13 residues. The CDR3 sequence: CASSRDRENIQYF. As DNA, the CDR3 is TGCGCCAGCAGCAGGGACAGGGAAAACATTCAGTACTTC.

Turning to this clonotype: This may be a read error, as it is one base from a much larger clone. This chain uses TRBV5-1 with TRBJ1-1; D gene uncertain. V lost 4 bases to trimming and J lost 6 bases, with 16 bases between them. Germline lookup yields CDR1 SGHRS and CDR2 YFSETQ. This CDR3 spans 14 amino acids. The CDR3 loop reads CASSHKTGIPEAFF. CDR3 sequence (DNA): TGCGCCAGCAGCCACAAGACCGGGATCCCTGAAGCTTTCTTT.

This clonotype was found many times. The V and J genes are TRBV5-1 and TRBJ2-3; possible D gene TRBD1, 8 bases. Germline V gene lookup returns CDR1 SGHRS and CDR2 YFSETQ. With 3 bases removed from V and 4 bases from J, the gap between germline ends came to 18 bases. The CDR3 totals 16 residues. CDR3: CASSSQGAGDPDTQYF. In DNA, the CDR3 is TGCGCCAGCAGCTCCCAGGGGGCGGGGGACCCAGATACGCAGTATTTT.

Ten or more counts support this clonotype. V usage is TRBV7-9 and J usage is TRBJ1-2; D not certain. Trimming stripped 8 bases from V and 0 bases from J, with 7 bases between. The length of the CDR3 is 12 residues. Germline CDR1 reads SEHNR; CDR2 reads FQNEAQ (reference sequence). As DNA, the CDR3 is TGTGCCAGCGGCAATACTAACTATGGCTACACCTTC. This encodes CASGNTNYGYTF.

This clonotype was observed at least ten times. V and J are TRBV5-1 and TRBJ2-5, with D maybe TRBD1 (5 bases). This CDR3 contains 15 residues. Germline assignment: CDR1 SGHRS and CDR2 YFSETQ. V shed 0 bases and J shed 2 bases, with 11 bases lying between them. DNA for the CDR3: TGCGCCAGCAGCTTGGAGGGCCAGGGACAAGAGACCCAGTACTTC. Translating gives CASSLEGQGQETQYF.

This clonotype was seen repeatedly, ten times or more. The chain has TRBV4-3 and TRBJ2-1; either TRBD1 or TRBD2 may supply D (5 bases each). From germline, CDR1 is LGHNA and CDR2 YSLEER. V lost 1 base and J lost 0, with 10 bases in between. The CDR3 loop spans 16 amino acids. Here the CDR3 reads CASSQGDQGSYNEQFF. In DNA, the CDR3 is TGCGCCAGCAGCCAAGGGGACCAGGGCTCCTACAATGAGCAGTTCTTC.

This clonotype was recorded at least ten times. The chain couples TRBV5-1 to TRBJ2-3; TRBD1 agrees at 7 bases. This CDR3 spans 13 amino acids. The junction had 3 bases not matched to a gene; V was cut back by 4 bases and J by 4 bases. The germline gives CDR1 SGHRS, CDR2 YFSETQ. The CDR3 DNA sequence: TGCGCCAGCAGCCCACAGGGGCCAGATACGCAGTATTTT. As protein: CASSPQGPDTQYF.

There are many counts of this clonotype. V and J are TRBV28 and TRBJ1-1, with a weak D call TRBD1 (5 bases). The CDR3 is made up of 13 amino acids. Trimming removed 9 bases at V and 1 base at J, with 12 bases between. The germline CDR1 and CDR2 sequences are MDHEN and SYDVKM. The CDR3 reads CASRGSRNTEAFF. DNA of the CDR3: TGTGCCAGTCGGGGGAGCCGGAACACTGAAGCTTTCTTT.

Points on this clonotype: A much more abundant neighbour one base away suggests this may be a read error. V gene TRBV12-3 or TRBV12-4 combines with J gene TRBJ1-4; D perhaps matches TRBD1 (5 bases). The CDR3 consists of 14 residues. CDR3 sequence: CANSFRDVRDELFF. CDR3 sequence (DNA): TGTGCCAACAGTTTCCGGGACGTACGAGACGAACTGTTTTTT.

This clonotype came up many times. The chain carries TRBV20-1 and TRBJ1-1, with 7 bases fitting TRBD1. CDR1 and CDR2 from the germline V gene are DFQATT and SNEGSKA (reference sequence). Trimming at V came to 4 bases and at J to 3 bases, leaving 8 bases not matched to a gene. This CDR3 comprises 14 residues. The CDR3 here is CSATRGQAYTEAFF. The CDR3 DNA sequence: TGCAGTGCTACCCGTGGACAGGCCTACACTGAAGCTTTCTTT.

The sample holds many counts of this clonotype. This rearrangement joins TRBV28 to TRBJ2-5; TRBD2 might be the D (6 bases). Between the trimmed V and J ends, which lost 5 bases and 3 bases, there was a span of 16 bases. The CDR3 is 15 residues long. Germline CDR1 MDHEN, CDR2 SYDVKM. As DNA, the CDR3 is TGTGCCAGCAGTCCCGGGGGTAGAGGGAAAGAGACCCAGTACTTC. Encoded protein: CASSPGGRGKETQYF.

This clonotype showed up many times. This sequence joins TRBV20-1 and TRBJ2-7; 16 nucleotides agree with TRBD2. Germline V CDR1 and CDR2: DFQATT, SNEGSKA (reference sequence). With 0 bases clipped from V and 6 bases from J, the junction kept 17 bases outside the gene matches. The CDR3 is 20 amino acids. For the CDR3, the DNA is TGCAGTGCTAGAGATCGAAGGGGACTAGCGGGAGGGCCAGTGGCCTCCGAGCAGTACTTC. This encodes CSARDRRGLAGGPVASEQYF.

This clonotype was detected many times. The chain joins TRBV5-1 to TRBJ2-3; the D gene is possibly TRBD2 (6 bases). The germline V gene has CDR1 SGHRS and CDR2 YFSETQ. V was cut by 0 bases and J by 0 bases, with 8 bases left in between. The CDR3 spans 15 residues. The CDR3 loop reads CASSLDGTSTDTQYF. The DNA for the CDR3 is TGCGCCAGCAGCTTGGATGGGACTAGCACAGATACGCAGTATTTT.

This clonotype was recorded at least ten times. The chain carries TRBV5-1 and TRBJ2-2; D not certain. The length of the CDR3 is 13 residues. The V gene lost 4 bases and the J gene lost 2 bases, with 6 bases spanning the gap. CDR1 is SGHRS and CDR2 is YFSETQ in the germline V gene. The CDR3 here is CASSLINTGELFF. The CDR3 nucleotides are TGCGCCAGCAGCCTCATAAACACCGGGGAGCTGTTTTTT.

This clonotype was counted many times. The chain couples TRBV7-9 to TRBJ2-7; D tentatively reads TRBD1 or TRBD2 (5 bases each). Germline lookup yields CDR1 SEHNR and CDR2 FQNEAQ (reference sequence). The ends were cut back, 3 bases at V and 5 bases at J, with 11 bases in the middle. CDR3 length: 13 residues. CDR3 region: CASSFPGHHEQYF. CDR3 DNA: TGTGCCAGCAGCTTCCCGGGGCACCACGAGCAGTACTTC.